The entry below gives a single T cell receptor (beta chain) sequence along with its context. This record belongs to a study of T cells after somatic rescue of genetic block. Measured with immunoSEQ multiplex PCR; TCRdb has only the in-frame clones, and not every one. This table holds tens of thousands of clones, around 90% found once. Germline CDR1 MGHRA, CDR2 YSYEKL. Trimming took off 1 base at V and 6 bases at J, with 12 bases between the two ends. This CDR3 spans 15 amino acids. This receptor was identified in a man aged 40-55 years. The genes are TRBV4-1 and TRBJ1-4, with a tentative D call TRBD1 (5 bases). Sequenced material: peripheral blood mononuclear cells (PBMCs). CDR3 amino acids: CASSQGWGTDEKLFF. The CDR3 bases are TGCGCCAGCAGCCAAGGGTGGGGGACGGATGAAAAACTGTTTTTT.